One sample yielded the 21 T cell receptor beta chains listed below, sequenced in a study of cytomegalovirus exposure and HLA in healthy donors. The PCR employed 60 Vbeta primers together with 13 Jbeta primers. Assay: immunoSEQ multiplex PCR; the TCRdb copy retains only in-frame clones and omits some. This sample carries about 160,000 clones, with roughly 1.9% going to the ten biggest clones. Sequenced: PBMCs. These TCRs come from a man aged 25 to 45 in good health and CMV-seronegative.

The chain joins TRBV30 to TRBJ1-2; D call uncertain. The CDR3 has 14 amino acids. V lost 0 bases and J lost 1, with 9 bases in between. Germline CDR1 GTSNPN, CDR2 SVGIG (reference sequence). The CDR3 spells CAWSVEVFNYGYTF. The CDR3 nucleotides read TGTGCCTGGAGTGTGGAGGTATTTAACTATGGCTACACCTTC.

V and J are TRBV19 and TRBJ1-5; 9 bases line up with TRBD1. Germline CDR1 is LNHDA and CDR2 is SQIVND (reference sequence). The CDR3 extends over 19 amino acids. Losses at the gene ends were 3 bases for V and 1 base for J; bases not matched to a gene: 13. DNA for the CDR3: TGTGCCAGTAGTATCGAGGAAACAGGGGGCTGGAGAAGCAATCAGCCCCAGCATTTT. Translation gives CASSIEETGGWRSNQPQHF.

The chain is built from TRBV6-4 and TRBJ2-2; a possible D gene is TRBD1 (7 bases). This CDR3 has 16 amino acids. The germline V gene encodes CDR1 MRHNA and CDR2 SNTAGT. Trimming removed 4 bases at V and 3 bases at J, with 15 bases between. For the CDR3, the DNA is TGTGCCAGCAGTGCAGGGGGGACCTTCGACACCGGGGAGCTGTTTTTT. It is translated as CASSAGGTFDTGELFF.

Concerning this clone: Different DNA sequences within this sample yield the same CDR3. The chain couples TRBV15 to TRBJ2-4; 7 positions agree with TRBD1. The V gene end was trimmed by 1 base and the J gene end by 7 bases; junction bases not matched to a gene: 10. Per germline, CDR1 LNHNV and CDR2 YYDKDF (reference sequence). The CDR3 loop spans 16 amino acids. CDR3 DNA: TGTGCCACCAGCAGAGTCGGACAGGAGATCAAGAACATTCAGTACTTC. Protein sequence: CATSRVGQEIKNIQYF. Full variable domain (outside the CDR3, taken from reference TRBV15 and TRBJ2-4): DAMVIQNPRYQVTQFGKPVTLSCSQTLNHNVMYWYQQKSSQAPKLLFHYYDKDFNNEADTPDNFQSRRPNTSFCFLDIRSPGLGDTAMYLCATSRVGQEIKNIQYFGAGTRLSVL.

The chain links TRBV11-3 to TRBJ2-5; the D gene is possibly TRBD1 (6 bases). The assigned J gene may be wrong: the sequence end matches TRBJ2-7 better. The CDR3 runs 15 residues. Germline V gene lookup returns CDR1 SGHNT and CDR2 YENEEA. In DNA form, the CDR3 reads TGTGCCAGCAGCTTAGTGGTCCAACAGGGCAACGAGCAGTACTTC. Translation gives CASSLVVQQGNEQYF.

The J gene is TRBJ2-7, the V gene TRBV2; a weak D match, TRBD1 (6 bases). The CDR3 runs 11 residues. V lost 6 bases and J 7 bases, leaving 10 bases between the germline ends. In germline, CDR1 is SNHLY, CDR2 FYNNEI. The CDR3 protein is CASRDSWEQYF. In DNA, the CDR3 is TGTGCCAGCAGGGACAGCTGGGAGCAGTACTTC.

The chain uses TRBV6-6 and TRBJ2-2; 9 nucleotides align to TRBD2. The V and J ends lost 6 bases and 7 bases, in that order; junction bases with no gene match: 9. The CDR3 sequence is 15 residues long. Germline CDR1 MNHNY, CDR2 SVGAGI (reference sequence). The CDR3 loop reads CASSYVAGAGGELFF. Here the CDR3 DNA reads TGTGCCAGCAGCTATGTAGCGGGAGCTGGCGGGGAGCTGTTTTTT.

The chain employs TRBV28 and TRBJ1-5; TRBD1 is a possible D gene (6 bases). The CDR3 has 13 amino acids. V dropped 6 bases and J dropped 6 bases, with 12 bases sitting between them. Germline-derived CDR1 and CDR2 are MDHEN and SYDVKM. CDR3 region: CASSPGGSQPQHF. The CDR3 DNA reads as TGTGCCAGCAGCCCGGGGGGCAGTCAGCCCCAGCATTTT.

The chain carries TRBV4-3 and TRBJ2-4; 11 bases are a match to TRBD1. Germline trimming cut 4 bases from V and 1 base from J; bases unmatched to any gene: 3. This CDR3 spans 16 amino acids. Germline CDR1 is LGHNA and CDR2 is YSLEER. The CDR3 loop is CASSPGQGAAKNIQYF. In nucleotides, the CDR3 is TGCGCCAGCAGCCCCGGACAGGGGGCGGCCAAAAACATTCAGTACTTC.

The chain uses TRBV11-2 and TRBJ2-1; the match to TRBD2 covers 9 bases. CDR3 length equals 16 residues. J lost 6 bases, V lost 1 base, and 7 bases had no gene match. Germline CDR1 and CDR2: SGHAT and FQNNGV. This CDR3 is CASSLVGGRGGNEQFF. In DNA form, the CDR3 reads TGTGCCAGCAGCTTAGTGGGCGGGAGGGGTGGCAATGAGCAGTTCTTC.

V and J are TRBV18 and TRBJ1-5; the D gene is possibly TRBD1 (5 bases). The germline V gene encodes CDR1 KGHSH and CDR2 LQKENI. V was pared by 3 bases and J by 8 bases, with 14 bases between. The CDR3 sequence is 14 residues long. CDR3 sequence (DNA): TGTGCCAGCTCACCGTCCGTAGTAGGGGAGCCCCAGCATTTT. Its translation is CASSPSVVGEPQHF.

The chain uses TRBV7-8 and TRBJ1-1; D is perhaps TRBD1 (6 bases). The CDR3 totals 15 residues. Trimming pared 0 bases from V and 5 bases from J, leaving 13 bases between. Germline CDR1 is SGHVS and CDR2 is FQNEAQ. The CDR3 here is CASSLAVGQLTEAFF. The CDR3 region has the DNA TGTGCCAGCAGCTTAGCGGTTGGACAGCTAACTGAAGCTTTCTTT.

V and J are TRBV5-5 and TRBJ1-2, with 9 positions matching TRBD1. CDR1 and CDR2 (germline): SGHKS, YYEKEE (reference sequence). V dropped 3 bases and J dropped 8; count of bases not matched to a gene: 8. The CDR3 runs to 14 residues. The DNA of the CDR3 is TGTGCCAGCAGCTGGACTTGGGACAGGGCGGGCTACACCTTC. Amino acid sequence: CASSWTWDRAGYTF.

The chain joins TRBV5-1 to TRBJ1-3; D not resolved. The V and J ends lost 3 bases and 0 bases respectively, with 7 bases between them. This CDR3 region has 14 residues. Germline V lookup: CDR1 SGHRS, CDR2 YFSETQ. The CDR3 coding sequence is TGCGCCAGCAGCTCCCCGAGCTCTGGAAACACCATATATTTT. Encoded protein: CASSSPSSGNTIYF. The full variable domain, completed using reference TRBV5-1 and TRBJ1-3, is KAGVTQTPRYLIKTRGQQVTLSCSPISGHRSVSWYQQTPGQGLQFLFEYFSETQRNKGNFPGRFSGRQFSNSRSEMNVSTLELGDSALYLCASSSPSSGNTIYFGEGSWLTVV.

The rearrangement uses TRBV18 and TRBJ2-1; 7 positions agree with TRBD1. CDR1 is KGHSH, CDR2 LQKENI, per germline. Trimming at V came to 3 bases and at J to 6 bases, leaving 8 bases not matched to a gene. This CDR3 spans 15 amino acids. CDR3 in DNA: TGTGCCAGCTCACCCCGACAGGGCAGGAGCAATGAGCAGTTCTTC. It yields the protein CASSPRQGRSNEQFF.

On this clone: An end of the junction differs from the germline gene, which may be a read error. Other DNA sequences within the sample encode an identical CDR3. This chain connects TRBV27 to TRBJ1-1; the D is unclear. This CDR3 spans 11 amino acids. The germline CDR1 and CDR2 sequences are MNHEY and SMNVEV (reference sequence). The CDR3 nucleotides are TGTGCAAGCAGGCGGAACACTGAAGCTTTCTTT. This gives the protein CASRRNTEAFF.

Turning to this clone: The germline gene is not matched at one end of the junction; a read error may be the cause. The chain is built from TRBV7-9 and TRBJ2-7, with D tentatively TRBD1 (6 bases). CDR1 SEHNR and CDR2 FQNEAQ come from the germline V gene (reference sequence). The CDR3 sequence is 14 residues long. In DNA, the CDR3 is TGTGCCGGCAGCCAACAGGGACCCTCCTACGAGCAGTACTTC. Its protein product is CAGSQQGPSYEQYF.

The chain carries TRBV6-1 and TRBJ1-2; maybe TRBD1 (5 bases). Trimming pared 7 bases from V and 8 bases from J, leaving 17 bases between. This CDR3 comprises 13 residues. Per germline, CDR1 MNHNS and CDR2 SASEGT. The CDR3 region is CASTPEGPRGYTF. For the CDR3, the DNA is TGTGCCAGCACCCCGGAGGGGCCCCGCGGCTACACCTTC.

The CDR3 DNA is TGTGCCAGCAGCCCCGACAGGGGAAGGTACGAGCAGTACTTC. Encoded protein: CASSPDRGRYEQYF. V and J are TRBV6-1 and TRBJ2-7; 8 bases are shared with TRBD1. V lost 6 bases and J lost 4; bases outside the gene matches: 8. The CDR3 is 14 residues long. Germline CDR1 and CDR2: MNHNS and SASEGT.

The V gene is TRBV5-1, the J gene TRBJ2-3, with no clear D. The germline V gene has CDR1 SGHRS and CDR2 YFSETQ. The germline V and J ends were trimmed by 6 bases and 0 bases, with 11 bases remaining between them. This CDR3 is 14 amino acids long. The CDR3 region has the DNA TGCGCCAGCACGACAAGCTCTAGCACAGATACGCAGTATTTT. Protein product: CASTTSSSTDTQYF.

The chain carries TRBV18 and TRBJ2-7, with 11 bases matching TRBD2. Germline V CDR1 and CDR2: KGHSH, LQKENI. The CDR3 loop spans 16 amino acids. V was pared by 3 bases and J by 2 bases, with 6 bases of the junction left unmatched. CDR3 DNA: TGTGCCAGCTCACCTCCGACTAGCGGGGTTCCCTACGAGCAGTACTTC. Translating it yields CASSPPTSGVPYEQYF.